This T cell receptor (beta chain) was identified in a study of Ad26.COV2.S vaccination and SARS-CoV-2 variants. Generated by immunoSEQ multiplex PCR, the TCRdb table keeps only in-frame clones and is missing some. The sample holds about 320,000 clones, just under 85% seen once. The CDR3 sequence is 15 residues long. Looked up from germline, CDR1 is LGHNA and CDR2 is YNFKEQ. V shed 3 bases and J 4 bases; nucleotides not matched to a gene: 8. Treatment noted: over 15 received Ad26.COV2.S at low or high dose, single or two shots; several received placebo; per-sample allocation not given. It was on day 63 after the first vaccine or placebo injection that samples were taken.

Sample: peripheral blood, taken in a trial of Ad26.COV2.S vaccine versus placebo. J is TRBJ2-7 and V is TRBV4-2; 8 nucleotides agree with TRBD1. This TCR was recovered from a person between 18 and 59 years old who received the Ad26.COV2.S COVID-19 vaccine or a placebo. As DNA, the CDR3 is TGTGCCAGCAGCCAGGCACCGGGACAGGCATACGAGCAGTACTTC. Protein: CASSQAPGQAYEQYF.